A selection of T cell receptor beta chains follows, all from one sample in a study of blood T cell repertoires in COVID-19. The data were produced by immunoSEQ multiplex PCR, yet TCRdb's version contains in-frame clones alone and is incomplete. In the table there are approximately 170,000 clones, 75% to 90% of which are singletons. Sequenced material: peripheral blood. The receptor source for this set is a man aged 30 to 45 with acute or convalescent COVID-19. Each CDR3 is given with its conserved first and last residue. Fields, in order: CDR3 DNA, CDR3 protein, D gene, clone size, V gene, J gene. A D gene is named only where the DNA matches it firmly. For some rows the clone size is stated as once, few or many, or as a class when expanded; others skip it.

DNA: TGTGCCAGCTCCCCGCAACTATCCTCAACCTACAATGAGCAGTTCTTC; CDR3: CASSPQLSSTYNEQFF; D: .; size: .; V: TRBV18; J: TRBJ2-1
DNA: TGTGCCAGCAGCTGGGACAGCTACTCTCACACCTTC; CDR3: CASSWDSYSHTF; D: TRBD1; size: .; V: TRBV7-8; J: TRBJ1-2
DNA: TGTGCCTGGGGCCCCGGGACCTACGAGCAGTACTTC; CDR3: CAWGPGTYEQYF; D: .; size: .; V: TRBV30; J: TRBJ2-7
DNA: TGTGCCAGCAGCTTGTTCAGTGCCAGCAATCAGCCCCAGCATTTT; CDR3: CASSLFSASNQPQHF; D: .; size: once; V: TRBV5-6; J: TRBJ1-5
DNA: TGCGCCAGCAGCTTGGACAGTTCCTCCTACAATGAGCAGTTCTTC; CDR3: CASSLDSSSYNEQFF; D: .; size: .; V: TRBV5-1; J: TRBJ2-1
DNA: TGTGCCAGCAGCTTAGGTGGCGGAGGGGTCAGCTATGGCTACACCTTC; CDR3: CASSLGGGGVSYGYTF; D: .; size: .; V: TRBV5-6; J: TRBJ1-2
DNA: TGTGCCAGCGGCCCCCCTAACACTGAAGCTTTCTTT; CDR3: CASGPPNTEAFF; D: .; size: .; V: TRBV6-6; J: TRBJ1-1
DNA: TGTGCCAGCAGCTTAGCGCGACAGGGTGGCTACACCTTC; CDR3: CASSLARQGGYTF; D: TRBD1; size: .; V: TRBV7-2; J: TRBJ1-2
DNA: TGTGCCAGCAGGGTGGGGGGTGGCCAAGAGACCCAGTACTTC; CDR3: CASRVGGGQETQYF; D: .; size: .; V: TRBV7-8; J: TRBJ2-5
DNA: TGCAGCGCCGCCGGGACCCAGGGGAGCTATGGCTACACCTTC; CDR3: CSAAGTQGSYGYTF; D: .; size: .; V: TRBV29-1; J: TRBJ1-2
DNA: TGTGCCAGTAGTATTTCCGGGTTAACTCTTCCCCAGCATTTT; CDR3: CASSISGLTLPQHF; D: .; size: once; V: TRBV19; J: TRBJ1-5
DNA: TGTGCCAGCAGTGCGTACCAGGGGTACTTGAAAAACATTCAGTACTTC; CDR3: CASSAYQGYLKNIQYF; D: .; size: .; V: TRBV2; J: TRBJ2-4
DNA: TGCAGCGTTGTGGGACAGGGCCTTCTTTATGGCTACACCTTC; CDR3: CSVVGQGLLYGYTF; D: TRBD1; size: .; V: TRBV29-1; J: TRBJ1-2
DNA: TGTGCCAGTAGTATCCTCAATCAGCCCCAGCATTTT; CDR3: CASSILNQPQHF; D: .; size: .; V: TRBV19; J: TRBJ1-5
DNA: TGTGCCTGGAGAGGAAACAGGGCTTTGAACACTGAAGCTTTCTTT; CDR3: CAWRGNRALNTEAFF; D: .; size: .; V: TRBV30; J: TRBJ1-1
DNA: TGTGCCAGCAGACTGGTGGGGGCCCATGTTCACAATGAGCAGTTCTTC; CDR3: CASRLVGAHVHNEQFF; D: .; size: .; V: TRBV11-2; J: TRBJ2-1
DNA: TGTGCCAGCAGCTACCCCCGGGGTACGAGGGTGGTAAGTGATGGCTACACCTTC; CDR3: CASSYPRGTRVVSDGYTF; D: .; size: .; V: TRBV13; J: TRBJ1-2
DNA: TGCGCCAGCAGCTTGGCGAGGCGCGGGGGGGCCGCCTACAATGAGCAGTTCTTC; CDR3: CASSLARRGGAAYNEQFF; D: TRBD2; size: .; V: TRBV5-1; J: TRBJ2-1
DNA: TGTGCCAGCAGTTACCACCGGGACAGGGGGAATCAGCCCCAGCATTTT; CDR3: CASSYHRDRGNQPQHF; D: TRBD1; size: .; V: TRBV6-6; J: TRBJ1-5
DNA: TGTGCCAGCAGCGCTTTATTTGGGCTCTACAATGAGCAGTTCTTC; CDR3: CASSALFGLYNEQFF; D: .; size: .; V: TRBV3-1/TRBV3-2; J: TRBJ2-1
DNA: TGCGCCAGCACCTCAGGGGTAGCCAGACCCCTCCACTTT; CDR3: CASTSGVARPLHF; D: .; size: .; V: TRBV5-1; J: TRBJ1-6
DNA: TGCGCCAGCAGCCCGGGGACTAGCGGTTTAGAGACCCAGTACTTC; CDR3: CASSPGTSGLETQYF; D: TRBD2; size: .; V: TRBV5-1; J: TRBJ2-5
DNA: TGTGCCAGCAGTCTCAGGGGTGGAGATGGCTACACCTTC; CDR3: CASSLRGGDGYTF; D: .; size: .; V: TRBV12-3/TRBV12-4; J: TRBJ1-2
DNA: TGCAGCGTGAGAACCAGGGGGACCACTGAAGCTTTCTTT; CDR3: CSVRTRGTTEAFF; D: TRBD1; size: .; V: TRBV29-1; J: TRBJ1-1
DNA: TGTGCCAGCAGCTTAGCTGCGGGTGGGGAGACCCAGTACTTC; CDR3: CASSLAAGGETQYF; D: .; size: .; V: TRBV7-9; J: TRBJ2-5
DNA: TGTGCCAGTACCCCCGACCTGGGACAGAGATATGGCTACACCTTC; CDR3: CASTPDLGQRYGYTF; D: TRBD1; size: .; V: TRBV19; J: TRBJ1-2
DNA: TGTGCCTGGAACCCCAGGGGGAACCAGCCCCAGCATTTT; CDR3: CAWNPRGNQPQHF; D: TRBD1; size: .; V: TRBV30; J: TRBJ1-5
DNA: TGTGCCAGTCTGCCCAGGGGAACTAATGAAAAACTGTTTTTT; CDR3: CASLPRGTNEKLFF; D: .; size: .; V: TRBV19; J: TRBJ1-4
DNA: TGTGCCACTATGGGGGACAGAGTCACAGATACGCAGTATTTT; CDR3: CATMGDRVTDTQYF; D: TRBD1; size: .; V: TRBV24-1; J: TRBJ2-3
DNA: TGCAGCGTAACCATAGCGGGGAGATTAGATACGCAGTATTTT; CDR3: CSVTIAGRLDTQYF; D: TRBD2; size: .; V: TRBV29-1; J: TRBJ2-3
DNA: TGTGCCAGCAGCTTCGGGGGAAACACCATATATTTT; CDR3: CASSFGGNTIYF; D: .; size: .; V: TRBV7-9; J: TRBJ1-3
DNA: TGTGCCAGTAGTACTCAAAGGACAGGGAGGCTACTGGGAGACTATGGCTACACCTTC; CDR3: CASSTQRTGRLLGDYGYTF; D: TRBD1; size: .; V: TRBV19; J: TRBJ1-2
DNA: TGTGCCAGCAGCTTAACAGGCAGACAAGGCACTGAAGCTTTCTTT; CDR3: CASSLTGRQGTEAFF; D: .; size: .; V: TRBV11-2; J: TRBJ1-1
DNA: TGTGCCAGCAGGTCCGGCCCGGCAGGCTATGGCTACACCTTC; CDR3: CASRSGPAGYGYTF; D: .; size: .; V: TRBV5-5; J: TRBJ1-2
DNA: TGTGCCAGCAGCCATCAGGGGGCTACTTCACCCCTCCACTTT; CDR3: CASSHQGATSPLHF; D: TRBD1; size: .; V: TRBV5-5; J: TRBJ1-6
DNA: TGTGCCAGCTCACCAACTTCGCTAACCTACAATGAGCAGTTCTTC; CDR3: CASSPTSLTYNEQFF; D: .; size: .; V: TRBV18; J: TRBJ2-1
DNA: TGTGCCAGCAGCAAAGTTGGACAGTTCTTTAACCTGGGGGCCAACGTCCTGACTTTC; CDR3: CASSKVGQFFNLGANVLTF; D: .; size: .; V: TRBV21-1; J: TRBJ2-6
DNA: TGTGCCAGCAGTTACCATACAGACTATGGCTACACCTTC; CDR3: CASSYHTDYGYTF; D: .; size: .; V: TRBV6-5; J: TRBJ1-2
DNA: TGTGCCAGCAGCTTATGGGGGCCCGCAGATACGCAGTATTTT; CDR3: CASSLWGPADTQYF; D: .; size: .; V: TRBV9; J: TRBJ2-3
DNA: TGTGCCAGCAGCTTAGCTGGACTAGCGGGAAGTGGTGAGCAGTTCTTC; CDR3: CASSLAGLAGSGEQFF; D: TRBD2; size: .; V: TRBV7-6; J: TRBJ2-1
DNA: TGTGCCAGCAGCCCCGTCGCCGCTAGAGAGGACTTTACAGATACGCAGTATTTT; CDR3: CASSPVAAREDFTDTQYF; D: .; size: .; V: TRBV9; J: TRBJ2-3
DNA: TGTGCCAGTCGGCAGGAACTCTCTGGAAACACCATATATTTT; CDR3: CASRQELSGNTIYF; D: .; size: .; V: TRBV19; J: TRBJ1-3
DNA: TGCGCCAGCAGCCAAGGGAACTTAAGGGGATCACCCCTCCACTTT; CDR3: CASSQGNLRGSPLHF; D: .; size: .; V: TRBV4-1; J: TRBJ1-6
DNA: TGTGCCAGCAGCCGCTCTCGAGAGGGTCGTTCACCCCTCCACTTT; CDR3: CASSRSREGRSPLHF; D: .; size: .; V: TRBV14; J: TRBJ1-6
DNA: TGTGCCAGCAGCTTAGGTCTACCCCCTATATACGAGCAGTACTTC; CDR3: CASSLGLPPIYEQYF; D: .; size: .; V: TRBV7-8; J: TRBJ2-7
DNA: TGTGCCACCAGCAGAGGTGACCGGGACAGGGTGGATTATGGCTACACCTTC; CDR3: CATSRGDRDRVDYGYTF; D: TRBD1; size: .; V: TRBV15; J: TRBJ1-2
DNA: TGTGCCAGCAGCCCAGGGGTCAAACCGTATGGCTACACCTTC; CDR3: CASSPGVKPYGYTF; D: .; size: .; V: TRBV27; J: TRBJ1-2
DNA: TGCAGTGCTAGTAGGGGGCGGTCGGGGACTGAAGCTTTCTTT; CDR3: CSASRGRSGTEAFF; D: TRBD1; size: .; V: TRBV20-1; J: TRBJ1-1
DNA: TGTGCCAGCAGTCGAGAGACAGGGATCGAGCGCTACGAGCAGTACTTC; CDR3: CASSRETGIERYEQYF; D: TRBD1; size: .; V: TRBV27; J: TRBJ2-7
DNA: TGTGCCAGAATCATTAAGGGGTTTTTCTCCTACAATGAGCAGTTCTTC; CDR3: CARIIKGFFSYNEQFF; D: .; size: .; V: TRBV7-5; J: TRBJ2-1
DNA: TGTGCCAGCTCACCACCAGCGCAGAACTATGGCTACACCTTC; CDR3: CASSPPAQNYGYTF; D: .; size: .; V: TRBV18; J: TRBJ1-2
DNA: TGTGCCAGCAGTTTATTGGGCAGGGGTTGGGACGAGCAGTACTTC; CDR3: CASSLLGRGWDEQYF; D: .; size: .; V: TRBV28; J: TRBJ2-7
DNA: TGTGCCAGCGGCTCGAGCGTATACAATGAGCAGTTCTTC; CDR3: CASGSSVYNEQFF; D: .; size: .; V: TRBV7-8; J: TRBJ2-1
DNA: TGTGCCAGCAGCTTGGGACAGGGGGCGCGTGGCTACACCTTC; CDR3: CASSLGQGARGYTF; D: TRBD1; size: .; V: TRBV28; J: TRBJ1-2
DNA: TGTGCCAGCAGCCTCCGAGATCTTAATTCACCCCTCCACTTT; CDR3: CASSLRDLNSPLHF; D: .; size: .; V: TRBV5-4; J: TRBJ1-6
DNA: TGCGCCAGCAGCCAAGGTGGGGGGGCGCGGGGCCTAGGAGAAAAACTGTTTTTT; CDR3: CASSQGGGARGLGEKLFF; D: .; size: .; V: TRBV4-1; J: TRBJ1-4